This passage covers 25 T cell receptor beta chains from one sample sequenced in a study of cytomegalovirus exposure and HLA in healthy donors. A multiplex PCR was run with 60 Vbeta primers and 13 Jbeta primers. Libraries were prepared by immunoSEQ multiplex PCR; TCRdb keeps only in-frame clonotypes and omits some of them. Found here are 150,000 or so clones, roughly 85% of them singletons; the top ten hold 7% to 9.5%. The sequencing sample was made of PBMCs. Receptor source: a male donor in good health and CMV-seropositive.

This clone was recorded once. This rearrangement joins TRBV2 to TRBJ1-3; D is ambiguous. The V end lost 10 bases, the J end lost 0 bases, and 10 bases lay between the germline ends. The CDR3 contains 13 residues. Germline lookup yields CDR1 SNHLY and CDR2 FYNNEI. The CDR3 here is CAINGISGNTIYF. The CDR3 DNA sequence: TGTGCCATCAACGGTATCTCTGGAAACACCATATATTTT.

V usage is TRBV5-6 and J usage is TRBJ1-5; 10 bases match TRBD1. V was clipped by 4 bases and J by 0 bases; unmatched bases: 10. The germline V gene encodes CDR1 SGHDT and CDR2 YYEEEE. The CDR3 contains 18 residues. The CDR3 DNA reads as TGTGCCAGCAGCCCCCGGGGAGGACAGGGGGTTAGCAATCAGCCCCAGCATTTT. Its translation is CASSPRGGQGVSNQPQHF.

Here the CDR3 reads CATGRGTGNTQYF. For the CDR3, the DNA is TGTGCTACTGGCAGGGGGACTGGAAATACGCAGTATTTT. This chain connects TRBV6-5 to TRBJ2-3; the D gene is possibly TRBD1 (7 bases). The V gene's germline CDR1 is MNHEY and CDR2 SVGAGI. The CDR3 loop spans 13 amino acids.

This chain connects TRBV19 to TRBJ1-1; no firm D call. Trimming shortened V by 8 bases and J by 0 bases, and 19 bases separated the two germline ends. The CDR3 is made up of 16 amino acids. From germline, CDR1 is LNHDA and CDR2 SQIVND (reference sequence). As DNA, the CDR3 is TGTGCCAGTTTTACTTCATTAATCTTCATGAACACTGAAGCTTTCTTT. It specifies CASFTSLIFMNTEAFF.

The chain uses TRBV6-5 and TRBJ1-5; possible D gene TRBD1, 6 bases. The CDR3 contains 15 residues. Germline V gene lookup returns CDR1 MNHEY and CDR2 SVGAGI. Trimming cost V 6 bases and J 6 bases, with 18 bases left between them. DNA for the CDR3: TGTGCCAGCAGGTCAGGGGCTAGTGGGGGTCAGCCCCAGCATTTT. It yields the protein CASRSGASGGQPQHF.

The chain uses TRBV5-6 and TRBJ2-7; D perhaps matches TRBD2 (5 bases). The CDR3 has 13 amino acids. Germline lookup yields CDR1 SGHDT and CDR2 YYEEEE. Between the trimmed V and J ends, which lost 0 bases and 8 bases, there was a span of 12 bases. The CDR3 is CASSLERQAKQYF. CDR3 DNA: TGTGCCAGCAGCTTGGAGCGGCAGGCGAAGCAGTACTTC. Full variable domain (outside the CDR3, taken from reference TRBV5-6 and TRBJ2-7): DAGVTQSPTHLIKTRGQQVTLRCSPKSGHDTVSWYQQALGQGPQFIFQYYEEEERQRGNFPDRFSGHQFPNYSSELNVNALLLGDSALYLCASSLERQAKQYFGPGTRLTVT.

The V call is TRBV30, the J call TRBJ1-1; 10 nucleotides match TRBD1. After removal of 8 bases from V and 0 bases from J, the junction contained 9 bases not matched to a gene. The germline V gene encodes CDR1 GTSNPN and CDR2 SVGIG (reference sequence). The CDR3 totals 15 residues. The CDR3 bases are TGTGCCGAATCCCGGGACAGGGGTATGAACACTGAAGCTTTCTTT. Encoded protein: CAESRDRGMNTEAFF. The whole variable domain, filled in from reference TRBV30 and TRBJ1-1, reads SQTIHQWPATLVQPVGSPLSLECTVEGTSNPNLYWYRQAAGRGLQLLFYSVGIGQISSEVPQNLSASRPQDRQFILSSKKLLLSDSGFYLCAESRDRGMNTEAFFGQGTRLTVV.

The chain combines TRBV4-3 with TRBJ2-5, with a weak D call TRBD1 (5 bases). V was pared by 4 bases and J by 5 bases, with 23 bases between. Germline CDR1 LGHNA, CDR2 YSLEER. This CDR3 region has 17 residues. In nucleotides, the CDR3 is TGCGCCAGCAGCCCCAACCCCGGACAAGGGGTTCCGGAGACCCAGTACTTC. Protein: CASSPNPGQGVPETQYF.

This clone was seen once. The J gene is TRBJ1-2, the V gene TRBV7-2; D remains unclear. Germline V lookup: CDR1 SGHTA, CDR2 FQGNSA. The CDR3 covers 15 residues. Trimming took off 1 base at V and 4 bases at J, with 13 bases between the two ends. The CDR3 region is CASSLGGRVVYGYTF. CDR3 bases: TGTGCCAGCAGCTTAGGTGGTCGGGTCGTCTATGGCTACACCTTC.

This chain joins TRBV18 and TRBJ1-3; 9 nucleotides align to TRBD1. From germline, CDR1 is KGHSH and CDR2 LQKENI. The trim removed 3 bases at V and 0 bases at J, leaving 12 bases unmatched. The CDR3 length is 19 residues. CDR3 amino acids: CASSPSPGQGSISGNTIYF. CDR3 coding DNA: TGTGCCAGCTCACCCTCGCCGGGACAGGGCTCGATCTCTGGAAACACCATATATTTT.

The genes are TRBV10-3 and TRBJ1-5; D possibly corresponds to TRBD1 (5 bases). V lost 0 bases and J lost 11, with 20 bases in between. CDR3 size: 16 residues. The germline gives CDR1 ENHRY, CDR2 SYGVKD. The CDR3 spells CAISESFVSQGEAQHF. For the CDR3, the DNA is TGTGCCATCAGTGAGTCGTTCGTAAGCCAAGGGGAAGCCCAGCATTTT.

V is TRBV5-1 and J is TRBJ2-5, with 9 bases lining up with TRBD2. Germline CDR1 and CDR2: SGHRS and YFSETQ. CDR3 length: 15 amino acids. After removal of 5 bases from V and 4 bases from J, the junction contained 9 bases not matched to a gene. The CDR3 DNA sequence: TGCGCCAGCAGTATCTCGACTAGCGGCCGAGAGACCCAGTACTTC. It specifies CASSISTSGRETQYF.

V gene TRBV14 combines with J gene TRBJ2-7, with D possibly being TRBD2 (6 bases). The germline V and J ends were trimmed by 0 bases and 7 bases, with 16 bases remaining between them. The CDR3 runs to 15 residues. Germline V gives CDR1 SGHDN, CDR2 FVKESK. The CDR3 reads CASSQERGLGGEQYF. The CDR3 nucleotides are TGTGCCAGCAGCCAAGAGAGGGGACTCGGGGGAGAGCAGTACTTC.

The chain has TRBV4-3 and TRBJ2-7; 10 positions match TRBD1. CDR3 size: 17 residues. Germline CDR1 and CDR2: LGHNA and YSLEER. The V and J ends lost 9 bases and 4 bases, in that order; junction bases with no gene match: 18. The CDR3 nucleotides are TGCGCCAGGACAGGGGGCGCCCACATTAAGTACCAATACGAGCAGTACTTC. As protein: CARTGGAHIKYQYEQYF.

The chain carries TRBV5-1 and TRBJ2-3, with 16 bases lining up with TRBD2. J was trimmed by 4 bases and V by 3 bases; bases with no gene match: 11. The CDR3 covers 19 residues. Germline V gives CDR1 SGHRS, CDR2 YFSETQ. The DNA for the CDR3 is TGCGCCAGCAGCTCGGGACTAGCGGGAGGGCCGGGTGGATCAGATACGCAGTATTTT. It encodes CASSSGLAGGPGGSDTQYF. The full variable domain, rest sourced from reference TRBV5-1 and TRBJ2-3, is KAGVTQTPRYLIKTRGQQVTLSCSPISGHRSVSWYQQTPGQGLQFLFEYFSETQRNKGNFPGRFSGRQFSNSRSEMNVSTLELGDSALYLCASSSGLAGGPGGSDTQYFGPGTRLTVL.

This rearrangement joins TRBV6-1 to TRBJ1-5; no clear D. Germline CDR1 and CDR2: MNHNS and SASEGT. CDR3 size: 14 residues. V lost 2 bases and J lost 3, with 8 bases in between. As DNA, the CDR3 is TGTGCCAGCAGTGAAAACAACAACAATCAGCCCCAGCATTTT. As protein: CASSENNNNQPQHF.

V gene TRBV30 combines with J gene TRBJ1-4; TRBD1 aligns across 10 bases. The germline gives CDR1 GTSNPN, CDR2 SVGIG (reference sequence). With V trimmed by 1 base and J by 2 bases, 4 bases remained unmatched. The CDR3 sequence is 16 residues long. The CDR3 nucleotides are TGTGCCTGGAGTGGGACAGGGGGGTCGACTAATGAAAAACTGTTTTTT. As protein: CAWSGTGGSTNEKLFF.

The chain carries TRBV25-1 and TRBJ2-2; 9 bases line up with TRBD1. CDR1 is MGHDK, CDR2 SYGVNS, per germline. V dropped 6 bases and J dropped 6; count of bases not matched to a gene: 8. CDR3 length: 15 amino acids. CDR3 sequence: CASRARTGVAGELFF. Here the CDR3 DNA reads TGTGCCAGCAGGGCCCGGACAGGGGTGGCCGGGGAGCTGTTTTTT.

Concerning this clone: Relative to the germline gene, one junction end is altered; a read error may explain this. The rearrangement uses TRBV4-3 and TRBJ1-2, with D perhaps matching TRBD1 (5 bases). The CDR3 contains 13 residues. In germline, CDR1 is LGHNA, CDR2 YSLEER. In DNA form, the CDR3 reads TGCGCCAGCAGCCAAGATCTCCAGGGAAGTGTTTGCTTC. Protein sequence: CASSQDLQGSVCF.

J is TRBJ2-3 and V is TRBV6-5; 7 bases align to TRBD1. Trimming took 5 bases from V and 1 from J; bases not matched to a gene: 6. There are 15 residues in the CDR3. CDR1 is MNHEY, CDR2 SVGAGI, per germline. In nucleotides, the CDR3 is TGTGCCAGCAGTAAACAGGGGATCGGCACAGATACGCAGTATTTT. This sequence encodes CASSKQGIGTDTQYF.

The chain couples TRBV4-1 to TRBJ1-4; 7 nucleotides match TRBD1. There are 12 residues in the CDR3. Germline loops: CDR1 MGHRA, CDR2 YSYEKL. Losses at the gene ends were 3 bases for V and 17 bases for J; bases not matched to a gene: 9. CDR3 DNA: TGCGCCAGCAGCCATGTTGGACAGGCAACCTTTTTT. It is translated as CASSHVGQATFF.

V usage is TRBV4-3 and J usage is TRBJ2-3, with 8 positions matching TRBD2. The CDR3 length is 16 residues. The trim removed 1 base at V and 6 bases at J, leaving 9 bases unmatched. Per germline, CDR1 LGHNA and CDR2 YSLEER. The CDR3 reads CASSQGSGGPWDTQYF. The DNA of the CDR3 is TGCGCCAGCAGCCAAGGGTCGGGGGGGCCGTGGGATACGCAGTATTTT.

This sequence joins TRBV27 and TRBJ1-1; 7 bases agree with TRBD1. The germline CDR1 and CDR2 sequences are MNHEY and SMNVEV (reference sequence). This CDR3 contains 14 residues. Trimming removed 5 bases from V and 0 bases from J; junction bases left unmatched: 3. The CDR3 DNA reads TGTGCCAGCAGTCACGGACAGGTGAACACTGAAGCTTTCTTT. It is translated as CASSHGQVNTEAFF.

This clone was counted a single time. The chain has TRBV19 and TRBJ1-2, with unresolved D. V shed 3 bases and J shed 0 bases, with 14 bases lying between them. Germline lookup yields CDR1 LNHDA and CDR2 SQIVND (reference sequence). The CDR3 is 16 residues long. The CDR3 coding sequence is TGTGCCAGTAGTATCGGCGGGCAAGGGCCTAACTATGGCTACACCTTC. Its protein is CASSIGGQGPNYGYTF.

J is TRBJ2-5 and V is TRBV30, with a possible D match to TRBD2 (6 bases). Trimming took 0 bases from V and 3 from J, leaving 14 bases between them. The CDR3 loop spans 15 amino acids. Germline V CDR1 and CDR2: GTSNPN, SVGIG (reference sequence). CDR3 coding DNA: TGTGCCTGGAGTGTAGAGACTAGAGGCGAAGAGACCCAGTACTTC. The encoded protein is CAWSVETRGEETQYF.